The 11 T cell receptor beta chains given below trace back to one sample, sequenced in a study of blood T cell repertoires in COVID-19. The repertoire was sequenced with immunoSEQ multiplex PCR; TCRdb's copy has only in-frame clones and lacks some. The top ten hold approximately 10% of the sample, which has roughly 80,000 clones, roughly 82% seen once. Sample: peripheral blood. These receptors were collected from a human donor in a cohort sampled during active COVID-19.

The chain recombines TRBV7-9 with TRBJ2-7; D is unresolved. V was cut by 1 base and J by 6 bases, with 10 bases left in between. The CDR3 runs to 13 residues. Germline values: CDR1 SEHNR, CDR2 FQNEAQ (reference sequence). CDR3 DNA: TGTGCCAGCAGCTTAGGAGTCCAGGTCGAGCAGTACTTC. This gives the protein CASSLGVQVEQYF.

The genes are TRBV3-1 (or the pseudogene TRBV3-2) and TRBJ1-2; tentatively, D is TRBD1 (5 bases). V gave up 5 bases and J gave up 4 bases, with 11 bases separating them. The germline gives CDR1 LGHDT, CDR2 YNNKEL (reference sequence). The CDR3 is 13 residues long. CDR3 in amino acids: CASSSPQGYGYTF. Here the CDR3 DNA reads TGTGCCAGCAGCTCCCCGCAGGGCTATGGCTACACCTTC.

The chain's CDR3 is CASSQPDRGLEQYF. CDR3 in DNA: TGCGCCAGCAGCCAACCGGACAGGGGGCTTGAGCAGTACTTC. V usage is TRBV4-1 and J usage is TRBJ2-7; 11 bases agree with TRBD1. The V segment lost 2 bases and the J segment 7 bases; nucleotides outside the gene matches: 4. Per the germline V gene, CDR1 is MGHRA and CDR2 is YSYEKL. The CDR3 covers 14 residues.

The count of this clone is one. The chain uses TRBV5-1 and TRBJ1-2; TRBD1 is a possible D gene (5 bases). The CDR3 extends over 14 amino acids. The V and J ends lost 0 bases and 9 bases respectively, with 15 bases between them. Germline-derived CDR1 and CDR2 are SGHRS and YFSETQ. This CDR3 is CASSLEDNSGRYTF. The CDR3, as DNA: TGCGCCAGCAGCTTGGAGGACAATTCCGGGCGCTACACCTTC.

This rearrangement joins TRBV7-9 to TRBJ1-6; possibly TRBD1 for D (6 bases). This CDR3 comprises 16 residues. CDR1 and CDR2 (germline): SEHNR, FQNEAQ (reference sequence). The germline V and J ends were trimmed by 0 bases and 6 bases, with 12 bases remaining between them. The CDR3 protein is CASSLASTGFNSPLHF. The DNA of the CDR3 is TGTGCCAGCAGCTTAGCTTCGACAGGCTTTAATTCACCCCTCCACTTT.

In this sample, this clone turned up once. The chain carries TRBV29-1 and TRBJ1-4; D call uncertain. V lost 7 bases, J lost 6 bases, and 12 bases lay in between. CDR1 and CDR2 from the germline V gene are SQVTM and ANQGSEA. The CDR3 covers 12 residues. The CDR3 DNA follows: TGCAGCGCTCCGGGATGGGATGAAAAACTGTTTTTT. Translating gives CSAPGWDEKLFF.

The gene calls are TRBV5-1 and TRBJ1-1; TRBD1 might be the D (6 bases). In germline, CDR1 is SGHRS, CDR2 YFSETQ. The CDR3 spans 13 residues. V was shortened by 4 bases and J by 6 bases, with 13 bases between the two germline ends. The CDR3 sequence is CASSPSTGSEAFF. The CDR3 DNA reads TGCGCCAGCAGCCCTTCGACAGGTTCTGAAGCTTTCTTT.

The chain recombines TRBV28 with TRBJ1-2; maybe TRBD1 (6 bases). V shed 3 bases and J shed 3 bases, with 14 bases lying between them. The V gene's germline CDR1 is MDHEN and CDR2 SYDVKM. The CDR3 runs to 15 residues. Here the CDR3 reads CASSLPGQYHYGYTF. CDR3 coding DNA: TGTGCCAGCAGTTTGCCGGGACAATACCACTATGGCTACACCTTC.

This rearrangement joins TRBV6-5 to TRBJ2-7; a possible D gene is TRBD1 (5 bases). In germline, CDR1 is MNHEY, CDR2 SVGAGI. CDR3 size: 14 residues. V gave up 7 bases and J gave up 4 bases, with 17 bases separating them. The chain's CDR3 is CASNDGPGWYEQYF. The DNA for the CDR3 is TGTGCCAGCAACGACGGGCCAGGGTGGTACGAGCAGTACTTC.

The V call is TRBV4-1, the J call TRBJ1-3, with a possible D match to TRBD1 (6 bases). V shed 3 bases and J shed 2 bases, with 17 bases lying between them. The germline V gene encodes CDR1 MGHRA and CDR2 YSYEKL. This CDR3 contains 17 residues. CDR3 sequence reads: CASSQSTLTGAGNTIYF. The CDR3 coding sequence is TGCGCCAGCAGCCAGAGCACACTGACAGGCGCTGGAAACACCATATATTTT.

This chain connects TRBV11-3 to TRBJ2-2, with D perhaps matching TRBD1 (5 bases). Trimming stripped 5 bases from V and 2 bases from J, with 9 bases between. Germline assignment: CDR1 SGHNT and CDR2 YENEEA. The CDR3 consists of 14 residues. The CDR3 nucleotides are TGTGCCAGCAGCGTGACAGCAAACACCGGGGAGCTGTTTTTT. It codes for CASSVTANTGELFF.